Given below is one T cell receptor (beta chain) in context. This clonotype was observed at least ten times. Its antigen remains unidentified. Base qualities are not provided; no much larger clone lies one nucleotide away. The record originates from a study of T cells in Graves' hyperthyroidism and ophthalmopathy (dated by TCRdb to the late 2010s). Notes on the research overall: Peripheral blood was collected at initial diagnosis, before any treatment. For training and testing, the 110 or so patients in the discovery cohort were randomly divided in a 7:3 ratio. Thyroid tissue and blood T-cell repertoires from six or seven Graves' hyperthyroidism patients were also compared in the study. According to the paper, TCR Vbeta CDR3 sequencing was carried out on 120 to 150 peripheral blood samples, which came from fewer than 50 ophthalmopathy, around 75 hyperthyroidism and some 17 progressor patients. After blood sampling, hyperthyroidism patients were treated with methimazole at a starting dose of 30 mg daily, and ophthalmopathy patients were treated with high-dose intravenous methylprednisolone. To identify distinguishing TCR V-J signatures, a discovery cohort of some 100 patients was used, comprising 40 to 45 with Graves' ophthalmopathy and under 60 with stable Graves' hyperthyroidism. Whether ophthalmopathy could be predicted prospectively was tested in an independent validation cohort made up of under 20 hyperthyroidism patients plus 17 patients who later progressed to ophthalmopathy. Results and caveats for the whole study, not just this receptor: Most expanded thyroid clonotypes (frequency above 0.001) were also detected in blood, a finding suggesting that blood repertoires may reflect thyroid immune responses. In validation, the model predicted progression to ophthalmopathy a median of about 6 months before onset, with about 70% sensitivity and 72.22% specificity. No statistical method was used to fix the sample size in advance, and group allocation was not hidden from the investigators. In cross-validation, a model built on a 13 V-J signature told ophthalmopathy apart from stable hyperthyroidism with under 90% sensitivity and approximately 81% specificity, and in testing the same model reached 80%/75%.

The TCR beta CDR3 regions were amplified from RNA transcripts. The first round of RT-PCR for the TCR CDR3 was performed with the HTBI primer set and the Qiagen OneStep RT-PCR kit. Libraries were constructed in a second round of multiplex PCR, after which size selection and purification were performed. The libraries were sequenced on an Illumina HiSeq2000 using paired-end 100 bp reads. The authors' analysis ran thus. SOAPnuke was used to process the raw data, with reads discarded if the reads contained adapters or uncalled bases, had a mean Phred below 15, or lacked an exact constant-primer or identifier match. COPE v1.2.5 was used to merge high-quality paired reads, and clonotypes were defined as unique nucleotide sequences. MiTCR v1.1 was used to align the clonotypes against IMGT TRBV, TRBD and TRBJ reference segments. Analysis was restricted to V-J combinations with a frequency above 0.0001, which covered about 99% of repertoires. A TCS score was defined as the ratio between F50 (clonal expansion) and ExV (chaos), using BLOSUM62-based TCRdist between CDR3 peptides within each V-J. Welch's t-statistics and random forest reduced 500 to 550 V-J features to under 15, which were used in a naive Bayes classifier (R e1071). TCRdb handled the public reads itself, with Q25 trimming in fastp and clone calling in MiXCR, and kept productive beta chains. Rows are combined by CDR3 protein, so each entry shows the most common genes and DNA. Clone size and V and J calls follow TCRdb, not the original study. For this sample there are 130,000 to 150,000 distinct CDR3 sequences; about 20% appear just once. The top ten clones comprise around two thirds of the sample.

The germline V gene (reference sequence) provides CDR1 LGHDT and CDR2 YNNKEL. Including cysteine and phenylalanine, the CDR3 has 19 amino acids. The CDR3 DNA has 57 bases and is translated from base 1. Compared with germline, V lacks 0 bases and J lacks 4 bases; bases without a gene match: 16. Hyperthyroidism patients were aged 18 to 65 years and newly diagnosed, with disease duration of less than 2 months. The study excluded patients with uncontrolled infections, other autoimmune diseases, pregnancy or lactation. Diagnoses were based on clinical symptoms, serum thyroxine and TRAb, thyroid ultrasound and orbital computed tomography. Blood from progressor patients was drawn when they were first diagnosed with hyperthyroidism, before any ophthalmopathy symptoms appeared. Ficoll-Paque density gradient centrifugation was used to isolate PBMCs from approximately 10 ml of fresh peripheral blood. Progressor patients were first diagnosed with Graves' hyperthyroidism and then developed ophthalmopathy during follow-up. Trizol reagent was used to extract total RNA, and RNA quality was then checked on an Agilent 2100 Bioanalyzer.

The receptor chain draws on TRBV3-1 and TRBJ2-3; 7 middle bases align to TRBD2. Sequences were obtained from blood. The receptor's source is a woman aged 50 to 60 with Graves' hyperthyroidism that later progressed to Graves' ophthalmopathy. The base sequence is TGTGCCAGCAGCCAAGATTGGGGAAGGAGGGAGGGGATGGCAGATACGCAGTATTTT. The encoded protein is CASSQDWGRREGMADTQYF.